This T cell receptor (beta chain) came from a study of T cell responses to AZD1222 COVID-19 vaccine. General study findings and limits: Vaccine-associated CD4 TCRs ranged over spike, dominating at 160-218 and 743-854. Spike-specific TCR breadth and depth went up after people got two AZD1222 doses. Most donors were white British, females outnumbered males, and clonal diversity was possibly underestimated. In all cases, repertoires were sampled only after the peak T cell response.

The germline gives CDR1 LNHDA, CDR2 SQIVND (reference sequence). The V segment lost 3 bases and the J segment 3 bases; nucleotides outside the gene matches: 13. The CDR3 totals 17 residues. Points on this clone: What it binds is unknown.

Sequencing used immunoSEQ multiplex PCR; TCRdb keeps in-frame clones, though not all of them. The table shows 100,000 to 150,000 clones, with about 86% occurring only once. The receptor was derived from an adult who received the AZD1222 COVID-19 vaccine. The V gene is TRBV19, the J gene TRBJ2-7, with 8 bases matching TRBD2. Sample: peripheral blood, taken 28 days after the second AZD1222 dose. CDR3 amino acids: CASSIGAAGGNVYEQYF. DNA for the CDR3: TGTGCCAGTAGTATTGGTGCGGCGGGGGGAAATGTCTACGAGCAGTACTTC. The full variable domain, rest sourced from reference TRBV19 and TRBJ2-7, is DGGITQSPKYLFRKEGQNVTLSCEQNLNHDAMYWYRQDPGQGLRLIYYSQIVNDFQKGDIAEGYSVSREKKESFPLTVTSAQKNPTAFYLCASSIGAAGGNVYEQYFGPGTRLTVT.